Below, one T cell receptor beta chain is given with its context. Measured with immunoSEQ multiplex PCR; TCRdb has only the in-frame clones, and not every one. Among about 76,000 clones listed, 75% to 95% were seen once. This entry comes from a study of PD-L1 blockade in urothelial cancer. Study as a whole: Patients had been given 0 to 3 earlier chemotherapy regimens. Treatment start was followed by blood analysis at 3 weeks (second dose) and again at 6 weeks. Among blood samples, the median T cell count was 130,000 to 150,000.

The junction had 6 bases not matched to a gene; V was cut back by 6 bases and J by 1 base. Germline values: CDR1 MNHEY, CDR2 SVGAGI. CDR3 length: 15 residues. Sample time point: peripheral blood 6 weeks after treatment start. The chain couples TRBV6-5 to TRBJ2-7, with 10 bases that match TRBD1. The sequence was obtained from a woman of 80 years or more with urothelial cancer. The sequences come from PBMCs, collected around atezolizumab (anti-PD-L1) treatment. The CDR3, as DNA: TGTGCCAGCAGACGAAAGGACAGGGGGTCCTACGAGCAGTACTTC. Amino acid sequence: CASRRKDRGSYEQYF.